These 30 T cell receptor beta chains originate from one sample sequenced in a study of blood T cells in healthy people across ages. PCR was performed a second time for about 7 to 11 cycles using a sample-barcoded 5' primer and a J-beta primer mix. Each CDR3 protein is one row after TCRdb ran MiXCR on the 5' RACE reads. The table lists about 1.5 million distinct CDR3 sequences, roughly 43% of them singletons, with around 4% in the top ten. Sequences were obtained from blood. These receptors were taken from a woman aged 18-29 years in good health.

About this clonotype: This may be a read error: a much more frequent sequence differs by one nucleotide. The chain joins TRBV12-3 or TRBV12-4 to TRBJ1-2, with D maybe TRBD1 (5 bases). This CDR3 is 12 amino acids long. V gave up 7 bases and J gave up 8 bases, with 14 bases separating them. Written as DNA, the CDR3 is TGTGCCAGCATTTTTCGGGGGTCGGGCTACACCTTC. It specifies CASIFRGSGYTF.

This chain connects TRBV7-2 to TRBJ1-1, with 9 bases lining up with TRBD1. The V segment lost 5 bases and the J segment 9 bases; nucleotides outside the gene matches: 7. The CDR3 has 13 residues. Germline CDR1 and CDR2: SGHTA and FQGNSA. This CDR3 is CASSTDRGRKAFF. The CDR3 DNA follows: TGTGCCAGCAGCACGGACAGGGGTCGAAAAGCTTTCTTT.

This clonotype occurred a few times. In DNA form, the CDR3 reads TGTGCCAGCAGTTTTCGAGTAATGTCCTCACCCCTCCACTTT. Translation: CASSFRVMSSPLHF. The chain recombines TRBV27 with TRBJ1-6; D call uncertain. Trimming pared 3 bases from V and 10 bases from J, leaving 13 bases between. Germline-derived CDR1 and CDR2 are MNHEY and SMNVEV (reference sequence). The CDR3 has 14 residues.

CDR3 region: CASSKGRLNTEAFF. CDR3 nucleotides: TGTGCCAGCAGCAAAGGACGGTTGAACACTGAAGCTTTCTTT. This rearrangement joins TRBV7-9 to TRBJ1-1; the D is unclear. CDR1 SEHNR and CDR2 FQNEAQ come from the germline V gene (reference sequence). The CDR3 is made up of 14 amino acids. V lost 5 bases and J lost 0, with 10 bases in between. Full variable domain (missing parts from reference TRBV7-9 and TRBJ1-1): DTGVSQNPRHKITKRGQNVTFRCDPISEHNRLYWYRQTLGQGPEFLTYFQNEAQLEKSRLLSDRFSAERPKGSFSTLEIQRTEQGDSAMYLCASSKGRLNTEAFFGQGTRLTVV.

V and J are TRBV13 and TRBJ2-5, with 7 bases lining up with TRBD1. The J call is in doubt because the DNA end fits TRBJ2-7 better. CDR3 size: 15 residues. Germline V gives CDR1 PRHDT, CDR2 FYEKMQ (reference sequence). The CDR3 coding sequence is TGTGCCAGCAGCTCCCCCAATTCAGGGGGCTACGAGCAGTACTTC. Translated, it gives CASSSPNSGGYEQYF.

This rearrangement joins TRBV7-9 to TRBJ2-7, with unresolved D. The last part of the DNA fits TRBJ2-5 better; the J call may be wrong. Germline V lookup: CDR1 SEHNR, CDR2 FQNEAQ (reference sequence). The CDR3 has 12 amino acids. CDR3 in DNA: TGTGCCAGCAGCTCAACCCCAGGGACCCAGTACTTC. It is translated as CASSSTPGTQYF.

This clonotype was recorded only once. The chain uses TRBV2 and TRBJ2-1, with 10 bases aligning to TRBD2. The CDR3 spans 18 residues. The ends lost 2 bases at V and 1 base at J; junction bases unmatched: 8. Per germline, CDR1 SNHLY and CDR2 FYNNEI. The CDR3 DNA reads TGTGCCAGCAGTGAACTAGCGGGGGCGTACGCTTCCTACAATGAGCAGTTCTTC. Encoded protein: CASSELAGAYASYNEQFF. The full variable domain, with the rest looked up from reference TRBV2 and TRBJ2-1, is EPEVTQTPSHQVTQMGQEVILRCVPISNHLYFYWYRQILGQKVEFLVSFYNNEISEKSEIFDDQFSVERPDGSNFTLKIRSTKLEDSAMYFCASSELAGAYASYNEQFFGPGTRLTVL.

The J gene is TRBJ2-5, the V gene TRBV20-1; 11 bases line up with TRBD1. CDR3 length equals 16 residues. Germline values: CDR1 DFQATT, CDR2 SNEGSKA (reference sequence). V lost 0 bases, J lost 4 bases, and 7 bases stayed unmatched. In DNA form, the CDR3 reads TGCAGTGCTAGAGACCCGGACAGGGGGCGGGGAGAGACCCAGTACTTC. Protein: CSARDPDRGRGETQYF.

This chain connects TRBV29-1 to TRBJ2-5; tentative D call: TRBD1 (6 bases). CDR1 SQVTM and CDR2 ANQGSEA come from the germline V gene. With 5 bases removed from V and 1 base from J, the gap between germline ends came to 11 bases. This CDR3 region has 13 residues. As DNA, the CDR3 is TGCAGCGTTCCCAGGGGCGTCCAAGAGACCCAGTACTTC. As protein: CSVPRGVQETQYF.

The chain couples TRBV29-1 to TRBJ1-2; TRBD1 agrees at 9 bases. V lost 2 bases and J lost 4; bases outside the gene matches: 2. The V gene's germline CDR1 is SQVTM and CDR2 ANQGSEA. This CDR3 has 13 residues. In DNA, the CDR3 is TGCAGCGTTGAACGGACAGGGGCCTATGGCTACACCTTC. This sequence encodes CSVERTGAYGYTF.

The chain links TRBV3-1 to TRBJ2-7; TRBD1 aligns across 10 bases. Germline lookup yields CDR1 LGHDT and CDR2 YNNKEL (reference sequence). This CDR3 has 17 amino acids. Trimming cost V 1 base and J 1 base; bases outside gene matches: 7. For the CDR3, the DNA is TGTGCCAGCAGCCAAGCCCCCGGGACAGGGGTATCCTACGAGCAGTACTTC. Its translation is CASSQAPGTGVSYEQYF.

The CDR3 sequence is CSVEDRRKGGRRGDTQYF. The DNA of the CDR3 is TGCAGCGTTGAAGATCGTAGGAAAGGCGGGAGGCGTGGAGATACGCAGTATTTT. J is TRBJ2-3 and V is TRBV29-1; 8 bases are shared with TRBD2. Germline CDR1 SQVTM, CDR2 ANQGSEA. V shed 0 bases and J 5 bases; nucleotides not matched to a gene: 16. The CDR3 is 18 amino acids.

The CDR3 spells CASSLNVARTPASYNEQFF. The CDR3 DNA follows: TGTGCCAGCAGCTTAAATGTAGCCCGAACACCGGCCTCCTACAATGAGCAGTTCTTC. The chain combines TRBV7-2 with TRBJ2-1; D is unclear. Germline values: CDR1 SGHTA, CDR2 FQGNSA. V lost 2 bases and J 0 bases, leaving 20 bases between the germline ends. The CDR3 contains 19 residues.

The table lists this clonotype with a few counts. The CDR3 spells CAISEEGRGTYGYTF. The CDR3 bases are TGTGCCATCAGTGAGGAGGGCAGGGGGACCTATGGCTACACCTTC. This sequence joins TRBV10-3 and TRBJ1-2; 7 bases align to TRBD1. CDR3 length equals 15 residues. The ends lost 2 bases at V and 4 bases at J; junction bases unmatched: 7. Germline V gene sequence: CDR1 ENHRY, CDR2 SYGVKD.

This clonotype was counted between two and nine times. The gene calls are TRBV9 and TRBJ1-1; TRBD1 matches 8 bases. Unmatched junction bases numbered 4, after V lost 0 bases and J lost 0 bases. The germline V gene has CDR1 SGDLS and CDR2 YYNGEE. The CDR3 covers 16 residues. For the CDR3, the DNA is TGTGCCAGCAGCGTAGGACAGGGGATGATGAACACTGAAGCTTTCTTT. Protein product: CASSVGQGMMNTEAFF.

The V gene is TRBV25-1, the J gene TRBJ1-2; D is ambiguous. The V and J ends lost 2 bases and 8 bases respectively, with 9 bases between them. CDR1 is MGHDK and CDR2 is SYGVNS in the germline V gene. This CDR3 has 12 residues. The CDR3 loop is CASSEPGWGYTF. CDR3 sequence (DNA): TGTGCCAGCAGTGAACCTGGCTGGGGCTACACCTTC.

The V call is TRBV20-1, the J call TRBJ2-6; weak D call: TRBD1 (5 bases). The germline gives CDR1 DFQATT, CDR2 SNEGSKA (reference sequence). V lost 3 bases and J 1 base, leaving 10 bases between the germline ends. The CDR3 sequence is 15 residues long. CDR3 region: CSARASGSGANVLTF. DNA of the CDR3: TGCAGTGCTAGGGCTTCAGGGTCTGGGGCCAACGTCCTGACTTTC.

This clonotype was seen only a few times. The chain combines TRBV10-2 with TRBJ2-1; D is uncertain. Germline V gene data show CDR1 as WSHSY and CDR2 as SAAADI. Deletions cut 2 bases from V and 10 bases from J, with 15 bases between. The CDR3 is 14 amino acids. CDR3 nucleotide sequence: TGCGCCAGCAGTGAGATCGGGCTTCTAGAAGAGCAGTTCTTC. Its protein is CASSEIGLLEEQFF.

The rearrangement uses TRBV13 and TRBJ2-1, with no clear D. This CDR3 has 12 amino acids. Trimming pared 4 bases from V and 15 bases from J, leaving 16 bases between. CDR1 and CDR2 from the germline V gene are PRHDT and FYEKMQ (reference sequence). The CDR3 DNA reads as TGTGCCAGCAGCTCGGGCGGACGGCCCTTGTTCTTC. Protein product: CASSSGGRPLFF.

This clonotype showed up just a few times. The J gene is TRBJ2-5, the V gene TRBV7-9, with D tentatively TRBD1 or TRBD2 (5 bases each). Germline loops: CDR1 SEHNR, CDR2 FQNEAQ (reference sequence). The CDR3 totals 16 residues. V was cut by 0 bases and J by 2 bases, with 13 bases left in between. The chain's CDR3 is CASSLAVGREQETQYF. As DNA, the CDR3 is TGTGCCAGCAGCTTAGCTGTGGGCAGGGAGCAAGAGACCCAGTACTTC.

This sequence joins TRBV6-6 and TRBJ2-1; D is undetermined. CDR1 and CDR2 (germline): MNHNY, SVGAGI (reference sequence). CDR3 length equals 14 residues. Trimming took 2 bases from V and 5 from J, leaving 10 bases between them. CDR3: CASSYHSENNEQFF. The CDR3 DNA sequence: TGTGCCAGCAGTTACCATTCGGAGAACAATGAGCAGTTCTTC.

The CDR3 DNA reads TGCGCCAGCAGCCAAGAAAACTACGGTGCTAACTATGGCTACACCTTC. Translated: CASSQENYGANYGYTF. This chain links TRBV4-1 with TRBJ1-2; unclear D gene. V dropped 0 bases and J dropped 0 bases, with 11 bases sitting between them. CDR3 length: 16 amino acids. CDR1 is MGHRA, CDR2 YSYEKL, per germline.

The genes are TRBV2 and TRBJ2-1; D possibly corresponds to TRBD2 (6 bases). With 4 bases removed from V and 7 bases from J, the gap between germline ends came to 11 bases. Germline-derived CDR1 and CDR2 are SNHLY and FYNNEI. The CDR3 has 13 residues. CDR3 nucleotide sequence: TGTGCCAGCAGTGGGGGGAGGAGTAATGAGCAGTTCTTC. Its translation is CASSGGRSNEQFF. Complete variable domain (other parts from reference TRBV2 and TRBJ2-1): EPEVTQTPSHQVTQMGQEVILRCVPISNHLYFYWYRQILGQKVEFLVSFYNNEISEKSEIFDDQFSVERPDGSNFTLKIRSTKLEDSAMYFCASSGGRSNEQFFGPGTRLTVL.

This clonotype occurred once. For the CDR3, the DNA is TGTGCCACCAGGGACAGGGATAGCAATCAGCCCCAGCATTTT. Its translation is CATRDRDSNQPQHF. The chain joins TRBV24-1 to TRBJ1-5; TRBD1 matches 8 bases. The CDR3 loop spans 14 amino acids. Looked up from germline, CDR1 is KGHDR and CDR2 is SFDVKD. V lost 7 bases to trimming and J lost 0 bases; unmatched junction nucleotides: 1.

With regard to this clonotype: Since a much larger clone is just one base distant, this may be a read error. CDR3 loop: CASCQVNRASTGYEQYF. The CDR3 nucleotides read TGTGCCAGCTGCCAAGTCAATCGTGCCTCCACCGGTTACGAGCAGTACTTC. The rearrangement links TRBV4-2 to TRBJ2-7, with unresolved D. Germline loops: CDR1 LGHNA, CDR2 YNFKEQ. The CDR3 is 17 amino acids.

This clonotype was observed a few times. The rearrangement joins TRBV7-2 to TRBJ2-5; perhaps TRBD1 as D (5 bases). V lost 3 bases and J 0 bases, leaving 11 bases between the germline ends. From germline, CDR1 is SGHTA and CDR2 FQGNSA. The CDR3 consists of 15 residues. This chain's CDR3 is CASSFNKGYQETQYF. CDR3 nucleotide sequence: TGTGCCAGCAGCTTTAATAAGGGGTACCAAGAGACCCAGTACTTC.

Worth noting for this clonotype: One end of the junction is discordant with germline, which a read error may explain. The genes are TRBV6-2 or TRBV6-3 and TRBJ2-1; the match to TRBD2 covers 7 bases. This CDR3 has 14 amino acids. The germline gives CDR1 MNHEY, CDR2 SVGEGT. CDR3 protein: CVSWGGSSYNEQFF. For the CDR3, the DNA is TGTGTCAGCTGGGGGGGAAGCTCCTACAATGAGCAGTTCTTC.

This clonotype appeared once. V usage is TRBV6-2 or TRBV6-3 and J usage is TRBJ1-5, with no clear D. CDR1 is MNHEY, CDR2 SVGEGT, per germline. The ends were cut back, 0 bases at V and 11 bases at J, with 14 bases in the middle. The CDR3 runs 14 residues. DNA of the CDR3: TGTGCCAGCAGTTACTCGAGAAGTGAGTTTGCCCAGCATTTT. It codes for CASSYSRSEFAQHF.

The table lists this clonotype with a count of one. The V gene is TRBV14, the J gene TRBJ2-1; no firm D call. V lost 1 base and J 6 bases, leaving 13 bases between the germline ends. The germline CDR1 and CDR2 sequences are SGHDN and FVKESK. CDR3 length: 15 residues. The CDR3, as DNA: TGTGCCAGCAGCCAAGGATGGTTAAAGTTCAATGAGCAGTTCTTC. Amino acid sequence: CASSQGWLKFNEQFF. Variable domain in full (rest from reference TRBV14 and TRBJ2-1): EAGVTQFPSHSVIEKGQTVTLRCDPISGHDNLYWYRRVMGKEIKFLLHFVKESKQDESGMPNNRFLAERTGGTYSTLKVQPAELEDSGVYFCASSQGWLKFNEQFFGPGTRLTVL.

This clonotype was picked up a small number of times. The chain employs TRBV20-1 and TRBJ2-6; D call uncertain. The CDR3 spans 13 residues. The ends were cut back, 8 bases at V and 0 bases at J, with 8 bases in the middle. CDR1 is DFQATT and CDR2 is SNEGSKA in the germline V gene (reference sequence). CDR3 sequence (DNA): TGCAGTCTTTCCCCCTCTGGGGCCAACGTCCTGACTTTC. Its translation is CSLSPSGANVLTF.